These T cell receptor beta chains were read from a single sample in a study of cytotoxic CD8 clonotypes in ibrutinib-treated CLL. Assay: immunoSEQ multiplex PCR; the TCRdb copy retains only in-frame clones and omits some. Of 40,000 to 55,000 clones in the sample, over 80% were seen once. Specimen: PBMCs, collected after 24 months of ibrutinib treatment. All receptors derive from a human donor with chronic lymphocytic leukemia. The CDR3 runs from the conserved cysteine through the conserved F or W. The order of the fields is J gene, clone size, V gene, D gene, CDR3 DNA, CDR3 protein. D genes are given only for firm matches. Expanded clones get a size class; other rows say once, few or many, or leave the size out.

TRBJ1-2	NA	TRBV11-2	NA	TGTGCCAGCAGCCAAGGAGGGAGGATCGACTATGGCTACACCTTC	CASSQGGRIDYGYTF
TRBJ1-1	NA	TRBV28	NA	TGTGCCAGCAGTTTGGGTAGTGGGTGGAACACTGAAGCTTTCTTT	CASSLGSGWNTEAFF
TRBJ2-3	NA	TRBV21-1	NA	TGTGCCAGCAGCCCCCCGGGACTAGCGGGAGGGGGAGATACGCAGTATTTT	CASSPPGLAGGGDTQYF
TRBJ2-3	NA	TRBV5-1	TRBD2	TGCGCCAGCAGCACCTTAGCGGGGGCTAGCACAGATACGCAGTATTTT	CASSTLAGASTDTQYF
TRBJ1-1	NA	TRBV7-7	NA	TGTGCCAGCTCCAGTGGGAGGAACACTGAAGCTTTCTTT	CASSSGRNTEAFF
TRBJ2-7	NA	TRBV7-8	NA	TGTGCCAGCAGCTTACGGCAGGGTCCCTACGAGCAGTACTTC	CASSLRQGPYEQYF
TRBJ1-4	once	TRBV25-1	NA	TGTGCCAGCAGTGAGCCGGGACCAGGGTACGAAAAACTGTTTTTT	CASSEPGPGYEKLFF
TRBJ2-7	few	TRBV6-1	TRBD1	TGTGCCAGCCTACGGACAGGGGGCCGCTACGAGCAGTACTTC	CASLRTGGRYEQYF
TRBJ2-5	once	TRBV19	NA	TGTGCCAGTAGCGACCGGGGGTCTAGTAGTGGATTCGGAGAGACCCAGTACTTC	CASSDRGSSSGFGETQYF
TRBJ2-1	once	TRBV29-1	NA	TGCAGCGTTGTATTTATCAATGAGCAGTTCTTC	CSVVFINEQFF
TRBJ2-7	NA	TRBV2	TRBD2	TGTGCCAGCAGTGGGACTCCGGGACTAGCGGCCTACGAGCAGTACTTC	CASSGTPGLAAYEQYF
TRBJ2-7	NA	TRBV30	TRBD1	TGTGCCTGGGGGGGACAGGGCGGCGAGCAGTACTTC	CAWGGQGGEQYF
TRBJ2-1	NA	TRBV5-5	TRBD1	TGTGCCAGCAGCCTGGGACAGGGGGCCCTGTTCTTC	CASSLGQGALFF
TRBJ2-3	NA	TRBV7-2	TRBD2	TGTGCCAGCAGCTCCGGGACTAGTAACACAGATACGCAGTATTTT	CASSSGTSNTDTQYF
TRBJ2-7	NA	TRBV5-8	TRBD2	TGTGCCAGCAGCCGTAGCGGGAGCTCCTACGAGCAGTACTTC	CASSRSGSSYEQYF
TRBJ2-2	NA	TRBV7-3	NA	TGTGCCAGCAGCCCAACAGGGTATTCCAACACCGGGGAGCTGTTTTTT	CASSPTGYSNTGELFF
TRBJ1-3	NA	TRBV14	NA	TGTGCCAGCAGCCAATTAGGGCCGTACGCTGGAAACACCATATATTTT	CASSQLGPYAGNTIYF
TRBJ1-1	NA	TRBV30	NA	TGTGCCTGGGTCCAAGACCTCAGGGTGGGCACTGAAGCTTTCTTT	CAWVQDLRVGTEAFF
TRBJ1-5	NA	TRBV7-2	NA	TGTGCCAGCGGCGGCAATCAGCCCCAGCATTTT	CASGGNQPQHF
TRBJ1-5	NA	TRBV13	TRBD1	TGTGCCAGCAGCCGAGGGACAGGGAGCAATCAGCCCCAGCATTTT	CASSRGTGSNQPQHF
TRBJ2-7	NA	TRBV5-1	NA	TGCGCCAGCAGCCCTCCGACAGCACCCTACGAGCAGTACTTC	CASSPPTAPYEQYF
TRBJ2-1	NA	TRBV6-4	NA	TGTGCCAGCAGTGATCAAGAGTGGAATGAGCAGTTCTTC	CASSDQEWNEQFF
TRBJ2-3	NA	TRBV7-2	NA	TGTGCCAGCAGCCGTACCGCCCCGACTAGAGGAGATACGCAGTATTTT	CASSRTAPTRGDTQYF
TRBJ2-4	NA	TRBV6-5	NA	TGTGCCAGCAGTTACACTTCCCCGGGGAGCATTCAGTACTTC	CASSYTSPGSIQYF
TRBJ2-7	NA	TRBV6-6	TRBD1	TGTGCCAGCGCCCAGGGGGCGGATTACGAGCAGTACTTC	CASAQGADYEQYF
TRBJ1-2	NA	TRBV6-1	NA	TGTGCCAGCAGAGGACAGCTTGAGTACTATGGCTACACCTTC	CASRGQLEYYGYTF
TRBJ1-2	NA	TRBV5-1	TRBD1	TGCGCCAGCAGCTTGGAATGGACAGGGGACGGCTATGGCTACACCTTC	CASSLEWTGDGYGYTF
TRBJ2-1	few	TRBV21-1	NA	TGTGCCAGCAGCAAAGAGGGTAGGATAGGGGTTGAGCAGTTCTTC	CASSKEGRIGVEQFF
TRBJ2-2	few	TRBV9	NA	TGTGCCAGCAGCGGGAGCCGTGTCTCGGGCACCGGGGAGCTGTTTTTT	CASSGSRVSGTGELFF
TRBJ1-4	NA	TRBV7-8	NA	TGTGCCAGCAGCCCCCCGGGGAATGAAAAACTGTTTTTT	CASSPPGNEKLFF
TRBJ2-1	NA	TRBV7-6	TRBD2	TGTGCCAGCAGCATCATCCGGACTAGCGGGATTCAGAGCGACAATGAGCAGTTCTTC	CASSIIRTSGIQSDNEQFF
TRBJ1-6	NA	TRBV1	NA	TGCACCAGCAGCCAAGATGAGCCGGACAGGGGTTCACCCCTCCACTTT	CTSSQDEPDRGSPLHF
TRBJ1-2	NA	TRBV7-2	NA	TGTGCCAGCAGTCGTAGTTCCATTAACTATGGCTACACCTTC	CASSRSSINYGYTF
TRBJ2-6	NA	TRBV18	TRBD2	TGTGCCAGCTCACCACTTGGACTAGCGGGCCCTCTCACGGCCAACGTCCTGACTTTC	CASSPLGLAGPLTANVLTF
TRBJ1-5	once	TRBV21-1	NA	TGTGCCAGCATCCCATGGGCAGGGGGTAGGGGTTCGGGCAATCAGCCCCAGCATTTT	CASIPWAGGRGSGNQPQHF
TRBJ1-2	NA	TRBV28	NA	TGTGCCAGCAGTTCTATTCGGGGCTACACCTTC	CASSSIRGYTF
TRBJ1-1	NA	TRBV5-1	TRBD1	TGCGCCAGCAGCTTGTATTGGGACAGGGGGATGAACACTGAAGCTTTCTTT	CASSLYWDRGMNTEAFF
TRBJ2-5	NA	TRBV28	NA	TGTGCCAGCAGTTCAGTCAGGGGCGCGGGAGAGACCCAGTACTTC	CASSSVRGAGETQYF
TRBJ2-7	NA	TRBV6-1	TRBD1	TGTGCCAGCAGTGCAACCGGGACAGCCTACGAGCAGTACTTC	CASSATGTAYEQYF
TRBJ2-5	NA	TRBV7-2	NA	TGTGCCAGCAGCTTAGGGGGCCGCCCTCAAGAGACCCAGTACTTC	CASSLGGRPQETQYF